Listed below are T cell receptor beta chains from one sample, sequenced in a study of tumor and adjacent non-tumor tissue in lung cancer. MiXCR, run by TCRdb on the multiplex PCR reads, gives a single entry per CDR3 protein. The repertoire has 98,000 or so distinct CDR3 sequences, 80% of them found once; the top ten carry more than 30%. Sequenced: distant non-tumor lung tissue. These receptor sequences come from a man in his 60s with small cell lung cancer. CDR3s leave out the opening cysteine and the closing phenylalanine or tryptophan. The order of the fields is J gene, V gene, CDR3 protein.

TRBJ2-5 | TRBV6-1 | ASSIHFSGSLETQY
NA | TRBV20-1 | SARPFSESPSYNEQY
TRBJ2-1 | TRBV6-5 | ASNYSGGVRNELF
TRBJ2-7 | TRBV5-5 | ASTSSYGTSYEQY
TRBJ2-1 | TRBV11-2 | ASCGLTGGPTSGQL
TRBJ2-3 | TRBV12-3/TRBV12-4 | ARSSRGYIDTQY
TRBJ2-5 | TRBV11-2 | ASRHTGGIQESHY
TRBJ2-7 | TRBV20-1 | SASLVGYEQY
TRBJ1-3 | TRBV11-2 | ACSLLGNTIY
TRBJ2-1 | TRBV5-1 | VSSGDVGDEQL
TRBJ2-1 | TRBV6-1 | ASRGLAGVVGERF
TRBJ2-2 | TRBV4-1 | ASSHPITGGGVDGELF
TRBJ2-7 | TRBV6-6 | ASSYARTVHEQY
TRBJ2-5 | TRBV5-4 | ASSPVWNVETQY
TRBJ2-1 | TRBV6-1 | ASRSWGYNEHF
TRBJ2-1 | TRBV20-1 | SATGLADNEQF
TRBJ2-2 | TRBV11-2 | ASIDSGQGNTRGLF
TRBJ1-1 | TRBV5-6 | ANGLASGTANTEAF
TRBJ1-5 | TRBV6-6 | ASSPASSNQPQH
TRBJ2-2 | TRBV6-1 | ASSHGPDPTGEMF
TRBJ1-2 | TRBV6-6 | ASTTTNKYDYT
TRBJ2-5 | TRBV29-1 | SVRVVRETQY
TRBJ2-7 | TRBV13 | ASSFGGLAGASEKY
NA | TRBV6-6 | VSSPNQQGVLSYEQF